The rows below give T cell receptor beta chains drawn from one sample of a study of shared clonotypes between healthy human individuals. The repertoire was sequenced with immunoSEQ multiplex PCR; TCRdb's copy has only in-frame clones and lacks some. The sample includes some 500,000 clones, about 80% of them seen just once. The material sequenced was PBMCs. All receptors derive from a woman in her thirties or forties in good health. Some clones in this sample may be carry-over from other donors' samples. Each CDR3 is given with its conserved first and last residue. The D gene is left open where the match is weak.

d_call	cdr3_length	v_call	j_call	cdr3_aa
NA	17	TRBV4-1	TRBJ1-5	CASSQVALQGNNRPQHF
NA	14	TRBV11-1	TRBJ2-7	CASSLTTGSYEQYF
NA	15	TRBV27	TRBJ2-2	CASRTYRPAPGELFF
TRBD1	14	TRBV19	TRBJ1-2	CASSLTGGRSGYTF
TRBD2	14	TRBV10-2	TRBJ2-7	CASSPSGRTYEQYF
NA	14	TRBV6-1	TRBJ1-1	CASSVKGLGTEAFF
NA	14	TRBV19	TRBJ1-2	CASSIAGILYGYTF
NA	17	TRBV10-3	TRBJ1-3	CAITPLQEGSSGNTIYF
NA	13	TRBV7-2	TRBJ1-5	CASSLERGRPQHF
NA	13	TRBV28	TRBJ1-1	CASSPPSHREAFF
NA	14	TRBV5-1	TRBJ2-5	CASSFNRAQETQYF
TRBD2	15	TRBV10-1	TRBJ2-1	CASSDGSGTYNEQFF
NA	14	TRBV10-3	TRBJ2-7	CAIRGVADSYEQYF
TRBD1	16	TRBV6-1	TRBJ2-6	CASSDRQGTGANVLTF
NA	14	TRBV19	TRBJ1-3	CASSQGSSGNTIYF
NA	14	TRBV7-3	TRBJ2-1	CASSLQSRDNEQFF
NA	14	TRBV28	TRBJ2-3	CASSLSQGSDTQYF
TRBD2	14	TRBV9	TRBJ2-2	CASSTLAGPGELFF
NA	13	TRBV2	TRBJ1-1	CASSPLRGFGAFF
NA	13	TRBV15	TRBJ2-1	CATSIRLGDEQFF
TRBD2	15	TRBV5-1	TRBJ2-1	CASSPREGGSGEQFF
TRBD2	15	TRBV5-6	TRBJ2-7	CASSLASGSGNEQYF
TRBD2	15	TRBV2	TRBJ2-7	CASKTSGTSLTEQYF
NA	18	TRBV21-1	TRBJ2-7	CASSKEGAIRGPSHEQYF
TRBD1	17	TRBV2	TRBJ1-5	CASSAVGTGAEDQPQHF
NA	15	TRBV27	TRBJ1-2	CASLGQQGSNYGYTF
TRBD1	14	TRBV28	TRBJ1-5	CASSRDRGRQPQHF
NA	13	TRBV7-2	TRBJ2-7	CASSRTPSYEQYF
NA	12	TRBV5-4	TRBJ2-1	CASSKDANEQFF
TRBD2	15	TRBV4-2	TRBJ2-3	CASSQGASGGYTQYF
NA	16	TRBV4-3	TRBJ1-1	CASSQDRVRLNTEAFF
NA	14	TRBV15	TRBJ2-7	CATSSAEVHYEQYF
NA	13	TRBV7-9	TRBJ1-4	CASSSGRGEKLFF
NA	13	TRBV30	TRBJ1-1	CAWDGDENTEAFF
NA	14	TRBV29-1	TRBJ2-7	CSVSRTASSYEQYF